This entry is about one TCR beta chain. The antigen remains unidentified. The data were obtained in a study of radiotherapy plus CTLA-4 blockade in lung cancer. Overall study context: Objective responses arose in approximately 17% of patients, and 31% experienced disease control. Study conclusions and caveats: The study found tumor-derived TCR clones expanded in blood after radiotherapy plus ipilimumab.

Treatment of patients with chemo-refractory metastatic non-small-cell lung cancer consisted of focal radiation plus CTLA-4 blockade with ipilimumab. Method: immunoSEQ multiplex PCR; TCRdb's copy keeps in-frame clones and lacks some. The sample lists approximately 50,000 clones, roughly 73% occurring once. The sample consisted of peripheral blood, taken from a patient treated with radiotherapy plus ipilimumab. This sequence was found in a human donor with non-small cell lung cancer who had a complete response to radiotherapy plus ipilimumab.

The CDR3 DNA reads as TGCGCCAGCAGTGAATTGCGGGCAGGCCGGTTCACTGAAGCTTTCTTT. Protein sequence: CASSELRAGRFTEAFF. This chain uses TRBV10-2 with TRBJ1-1; no clear D gene. V lost 3 bases and J lost 4, with 18 bases in between. The CDR3 consists of 16 residues. CDR1 and CDR2 (germline): WSHSY, SAAADI.